This TCR beta chain was sequenced for a study of monozygotic twins with cystic fibrosis. Clones were sequenced by immunoSEQ multiplex PCR, and TCRdb holds only the in-frame ones, with some missing. The repertoire holds 15,000 to 20,000 clones, with approximately 96% as singletons. Study observations and caveats: Nucleotide-identical clonotype sharing was significantly higher within monozygotic CF twin pairs than between unrelated CF individuals. Low clonality (median roughly 0.009) suggested a mostly naive repertoire.

A word on this clone: The antigen remains undetermined.

In germline, CDR1 is LNHDA, CDR2 SQIVND (reference sequence). The CDR3 sequence is 11 residues long. J was trimmed by 6 bases and V by 8 bases; bases with no gene match: 2. The receptor comes from a girl aged 2 to 10 with cystic fibrosis. The J gene is TRBJ1-2, the V gene TRBV19, with 8 bases fitting TRBD1. Sequencing input: blood. CDR3 in DNA: TGTGCCAGTCGACAGGGGAATGGCTACACCTTC. It encodes CASRQGNGYTF.